The TCR beta chain under discussion was sequenced for a study of cytomegalovirus exposure and HLA in healthy donors (TCRdb year 2017). For the wider study: According to an earlier analysis of around 600 of the donors, some 180 million T cells yielded some 110 million unique TCR beta sequences and 276 Gb of sequence data. Roughly 300 gigabases of sequencing data and 78 million or so unique TCR sequences were included in an early release covering several hundred HLA-typed donors. Among the roughly 370 genotyped donors, about 85% belonged to the genetic ancestry cluster associated with self-reported Caucasian donors. The study aimed to test whether cataloging public T cell receptors could reveal signatures of past pathogen exposure. The study profiled the T cell repertoires of approximately 700 subjects by immunosequencing and related them to cytomegalovirus serostatus. A separate validation cohort of more than 100 different subjects was used in addition to the 666-subject first cohort. The study combined high-throughput TCR immunosequencing, statistical association of individual TCRs with disease status, and machine learning to predict cytomegalovirus infection status. In a later analysis, previously published TCR beta repertoires from about 670 donors were re-analyzed and high-resolution HLA genotyping was added so that TCR occurrence patterns could be studied. Rather than using new phenotypic data, the later analysis identified candidate immune exposures from TCR beta sequences and from how often those sequences occurred across donors. In an earlier analysis of over 550 of the donors, high-throughput TCR beta sequencing was used to judge whether each TCR beta V gene segment behaved as functional or pseudogenic. Donor age, sex, ethnicity and CMV serostatus were collected together with the repertoire data. Genome-wide SNP genotypes for about 65% of the 666 donors were used in a later genetic analysis, which treated that subset as a discovery cohort. Every discovery cohort repertoire had been produced on one sequencing platform. Class I and class II HLA loci were covered by the typing at four-digit resolution. Typing coverage differed by locus: A, B, C, DRB1 and DQB1 were typed in roughly 620-640 donors, DQA1 in roughly 510, DPA1 in some 570, and DPB1 in around 490. Four or five DR-DQ haplotypes were handled as single units for association and clustering because linkage in the cohort was strong. Among roughly 400 genotyped donors of the cohort, an average of approximately 200,000 unique TCR beta nucleotide sequences was sequenced per donor, of which 15% to 20% were non-productive. What the authors observed across the whole study: In an earlier analysis of around 600 of the donors, most TCR beta V segments were observed in productive rearrangements about 87% or about 30% of the time, broadly matching IMGT annotations. Sequencing depth was assumed to be roughly uniform across donors in the presence/absence analyses, though that assumption may not hold. In a later analysis, most CMV-associated TCR beta chains were found to appear HLA-restricted, with HLA associations seemingly driven largely by CMV exposure. The study gave a list of 150 to 200 TCR beta chains associated with cytomegalovirus. While some public TCRs were present in many individuals, most TCR sequences turned up only very rarely across donors. Assigning TCR associations to individual alleles was difficult when HLA alleles, especially DR and DQ, strongly co-occurred. It was suggested by the authors that the approach could potentially be generalized to other disease states and immunological phenotypes. Because HLA typing was missing for some donors at each locus, association tests included only the typed subset. A further reported finding was that TCR beta sequences accurately predicted the HLA-A and HLA-B alleles for most subjects in the first cohort. Specific HLA alleles were associated with over 15,000 TCR beta sequences at a false discovery rate of 0.05 in a later analysis. Linkage disequilibrium might explain the correlated functional status among segregating V segments, but an unknown experimental factor could not be ruled out. The only immune exposure information available for the cohort was CMV serostatus. Because the 87-base-pair reads could not distinguish some IMGT-functional V segments, including TRBV6-2 and TRBV6-3, those segments were excluded. In this cohort, only TCR beta chains were sequenced, and detectable features were limited by the absence of alpha or paired-chain data. In a later analysis, several top co-occurrence clusters were reported to appear linked to parvovirus B19, influenza, CMV and Epstein-Barr virus. The classifier was reported to diagnose cytomegalovirus status with high specificity and sensitivity in both the original and validation cohorts. In a later analysis, HLA-associated TCR beta chains were found to be more clonally expanded and to have lower generation probabilities than equally common non-associated chains. A cluster of highly shared sequence variants was judged likely to be a technical artifact of the sequencing pipeline. In vitro tests confirmed that a few of the cytomegalovirus-associated TCR beta chains recognize cytomegalovirus antigens. According to a later analysis, TCR association rates differed among HLA loci, with DRB1 alleles showing the most associated TCRs and HLA-C alleles showing the fewest. In a later genetic analysis, fewer N-insertions in productive TCRs were reported among donors in an Asian-associated ancestry cluster than the approximately 670-donor mean. In a later genetic analysis, a missense DCLRE1C variant was associated with V-gene and J-gene trimming of TCR beta chains, and the association was replicated in an independent cohort. About 15 rarely observed V segments, including chromosome 9 orphons, were excluded from the earlier analysis of 550 to 700 of the donors because counts were too low.

In total, 500 to 700 healthy bone marrow donors made up the cohort. At the time of sampling, every cohort member was nominally healthy, though immune exposures that went unrecorded were likely present. The donor tested CMV seropositive, placing the donor among the 290 or so seropositive members of the cohort. A peripheral blood sample was collected from each donor, and TCR beta sequencing was performed on peripheral blood mononuclear cells. Genomic DNA extraction from the blood cell samples was performed with the Qiagen DNeasy Blood Extraction Kit. Library preparation used the immunoSEQ multiplex PCR assay. For the multiplex PCR, a mixture combining 60 forward primers for TCR Vbeta segments and 13 reverse primers for TCR Jbeta segments was used. Amplification of the CDR3 region of rearranged TCR beta genes was performed with a multiplex PCR assay on genomic DNA. Amplified TCR beta libraries were sequenced as 87-base-pair reads on the Illumina HiSeq System. Under the source paper's analysis protocol: Across the 700 or so repertoires, a later analysis counted 78 million or so unique TCR beta chains, around 10 million of which were shared by at least two donors. To remove PCR and sequencing errors, raw reads were error-corrected and collapsed into unique sequences using a nearest-neighbor algorithm that merged closely related sequences. V, D and J gene segments were assigned by aligning CDR3 sequences to IMGT reference sequences. Each retained sequence needed at least a six-nucleotide match to both a V gene segment and a J gene segment. A rearrangement was called productive if the CDR3 had no stop codons and remained in frame with V and J, and every other rearrangement was called non-productive. Following IMGT convention, CDR3 was defined as the stretch from the second conserved V-encoded cysteine to the conserved J-encoded phenylalanine. The earlier analysis of more than 450 of the donors excluded sequences that lacked an unambiguous match to a single V gene segment. In an earlier analysis of about 590 of the donors, a V segment was called functional when productive rearrangements were above 56.7%, and segregating when the standard deviation between donors exceeded 5%. A statistical classification framework was built for diagnosing cytomegalovirus status from the catalog of TCR beta chain sequences. A later analysis assigned V and J genes by comparing TCR nucleotide sequences with IMGT/GENE-DB human TR gene sequences. Using the TCRdist pipeline, a later analysis assigned CDR3 sequences along with most-parsimonious VDJ recombination scenarios. In a later analysis, each TCR beta chain was defined by its CDR3 amino acid sequence together with its V-gene family, and reads without a unique V-gene family were excluded. As a way to deal with suspected cross-contamination and a sequencing artifact, a later analysis dropped approximately 590 nucleotide sequences that were highly shared and had low generation probability. A later analysis calculated a clonal expansion index for each public chain from normalized within-repertoire ranks of inferred template counts. A later analysis computed generation probabilities with a VDJ recombination model fitted to out-of-frame rearrangements, and checked the results against IGoR. In a later analysis, TCR-TCR, TCR-HLA and TCR-CMV co-occurrence was scored with hypergeometric tests, and a repertoire-size bias correction was applied to TCR pairs. A later analysis estimated false discovery rates by permuting HLA or CMV assignments 20 times. A later analysis grouped co-occurring TCRs with DBSCAN, adding TCRdist sequence similarity when clustering within HLA-allele-positive subsets. Repertoires with fewer than 30,000 or more than 120,000 public chains were left out of co-occurrence clustering, as were a handful of repertoires with anomalous nucleotide sharing. TCRdb provides this immuneACCESS table in a form limited to in-frame rearrangements. Some clones are lacking; in checked studies, under half of them reflect an unresolved V gene, and why the rest are absent is not known. From that table come the V and J calls and clone size; the DNA was used to work out D and trimming. The sample records around 170,000 clones, about four fifths of which are singletons. The top ten clones comprise 1% of the sample.

The CDR3 covers 13 residues, taking in both the cysteine and the phenylalanine. Just CDR3 DNA is preserved here, 39 bases in frame from base 1. V loses 1 base, J loses 4 bases, and the germline ends lie 8 bases apart. In the germline V gene (reference sequence), CDR1 corresponds to SEHNR and CDR2 to FQNEAQ. This clone was detected a few times. What this receptor recognizes is not known. Base qualities were left out, and no much larger clone turns up one base away. This TCR derives from a woman aged 50 to 65 in good health and CMV-seropositive. The chain uses TRBV7-9 and TRBJ2-7, with a weak D call of TRBD1 (6 bases match). Sequenced: PBMCs. The nucleotides read TGTGCCAGCAGCTTAGGGACAGAATACGAGCAGTACTTC. The encoded protein is CASSLGTEYEQYF.